This passage covers 18 T cell receptor beta chains from one sample sequenced in a study of T cell repertoires in cytomegalovirus infection. From the reads, TCRdb called clonotypes with MiXCR, one entry per CDR3 protein. The profile covers roughly 280,000 distinct CDR3 sequences, with less than 9.5% appearing a single time and roughly 16% taken by the ten largest. The sequencing sample was made of PBMCs. The receptors were sampled from a human donor in good health (CMV status not recorded). Some clones in this sample may be carry-over from other donors' samples.

The table lists this clonotype with many counts. This sequence joins TRBV28 and TRBJ2-2, with 7 nucleotides matching TRBD1. CDR1 MDHEN and CDR2 SYDVKM come from the germline V gene. The V segment lost 5 bases and the J segment 5 bases; nucleotides outside the gene matches: 8. The CDR3 is 15 residues long. CDR3 loop: CASSPGQMKTGELFF. The CDR3 coding sequence is TGTGCCAGCAGTCCGGGACAGATGAAGACCGGGGAGCTGTTTTTT.

This clonotype was seen ten or more times. V is TRBV19 and J is TRBJ2-1; 7 positions agree with TRBD1. The J segment lost 2 bases and the V segment lost 5 bases, leaving 6 bases of the junction unmatched. The germline V gene encodes CDR1 LNHDA and CDR2 SQIVND (reference sequence). This CDR3 comprises 15 residues. The chain's CDR3 is CASSPTGQTYNEQFF. The CDR3, as DNA: TGTGCCAGTAGTCCGACGGGACAGACCTACAATGAGCAGTTCTTC.

This clonotype has only a few counts. The chain combines TRBV20-1 with TRBJ2-7, with 11 bases identical to TRBD2. The CDR3 loop spans 15 amino acids. With V trimmed by 5 bases and J by 4 bases, 10 bases remained unmatched. Germline V gene sequence: CDR1 DFQATT, CDR2 SNEGSKA (reference sequence). CDR3 sequence (DNA): TGCAGTGCTTTAGCGGGAGGGCCTGTAGGTTACGAGCAGTACTTC. As protein: CSALAGGPVGYEQYF.

In this sample, this clonotype turned up many times. V gene TRBV7-2 combines with J gene TRBJ2-3; 9 bases fit TRBD2. CDR3 length equals 16 residues. Per germline, CDR1 SGHTA and CDR2 FQGNSA. The V segment lost 5 bases and the J segment 2 bases; nucleotides outside the gene matches: 8. CDR3: CASSITSGPPTDTQYF. CDR3 nucleotide sequence: TGTGCCAGCAGCATCACTAGCGGGCCACCCACAGATACGCAGTATTTT.

This clonotype was found a few times. The chain has TRBV11-3 and TRBJ1-1, with D unclear. V was shortened by 5 bases and J by 8 bases, with 12 bases between the two germline ends. This CDR3 comprises 12 residues. Germline V gives CDR1 SGHNT, CDR2 YENEEA. The CDR3 sequence is CASSLGLGEAFF. In DNA, the CDR3 is TGTGCCAGCAGCCTCGGACTGGGGGAAGCTTTCTTT.

About this clonotype: This may arise from a read error, as a much more abundant clone is one base away. The rearrangement links TRBV6-8 to TRBJ1-5, with TRBD1 matching over 9 bases. Germline values: CDR1 MNHGY, CDR2 SAAAGT. CDR3 length equals 15 residues. With 6 bases clipped from V and 4 bases from J, the junction kept 7 bases outside the gene matches. CDR3 region: CASRNTGGLNQPQHF. In nucleotides, the CDR3 is TGTGCCAGCAGAAATACAGGGGGCTTAAATCAGCCCCAGCATTTT.

The V and J genes are TRBV4-3 and TRBJ1-4; 10 bases fit TRBD1. CDR1 is LGHNA, CDR2 YSLEER, per germline. The length of the CDR3 is 18 residues. V lost 1 base and J lost 2; bases outside the gene matches: 7. The CDR3, as DNA: TGCGCCAGCAGCCAAGCAAGGGGGACAGGGGCCACTAATGAAAAACTGTTTTTT. Protein product: CASSQARGTGATNEKLFF.

V gene TRBV7-9 combines with J gene TRBJ2-1; no clear D. From germline, CDR1 is SEHNR and CDR2 FQNEAQ (reference sequence). The ends were cut back, 1 base at V and 6 bases at J, with 13 bases in the middle. This CDR3 contains 15 residues. CDR3 protein: CASSLDPGDLNEQFF. The DNA of the CDR3 is TGTGCCAGCAGCTTAGATCCAGGAGACCTCAATGAGCAGTTCTTC.

This clonotype was seen only a few times. The V call is TRBV7-6, the J call TRBJ2-5; no clear D. Germline CDR1 and CDR2: SGHVS and FNYEAQ. Deletions cut 3 bases from V and 5 bases from J, with 10 bases between. The CDR3 is 13 amino acids. DNA for the CDR3: TGTGCCAGCAGCTTCCGGGTGAGGGAGACCCAGTACTTC. The encoded protein is CASSFRVRETQYF.

This clonotype was found many times. The gene calls are TRBV7-2 and TRBJ1-1; D unresolved. V was cut by 2 bases and J by 6 bases, with 10 bases left in between. The CDR3 runs to 13 residues. CDR1 and CDR2 from the germline V gene are SGHTA and FQGNSA. CDR3 DNA sequence: TGTGCCAGCAGCTTACTTCGGGAGGCTGAAGCTTTCTTT. Amino acid sequence: CASSLLREAEAFF.

CDR3 nucleotide sequence: TGTGCCAGCAGCGCGGGACAGGGGGTAGCTGAAGCTTTCTTT. Its protein product is CASSAGQGVAEAFF. This chain links TRBV9 with TRBJ1-1; 11 bases line up with TRBD1. This CDR3 spans 14 amino acids. J gave up 6 bases and V 3 bases, and 4 bases lay outside the gene matches. Germline loops: CDR1 SGDLS, CDR2 YYNGEE.

In its sample, this clonotype was seen many times. The gene calls are TRBV7-2 and TRBJ1-3; the D gene is possibly TRBD1 (6 bases). Germline CDR1 and CDR2: SGHTA and FQGNSA. V lost 5 bases and J 0 bases, leaving 17 bases between the germline ends. This CDR3 is 17 amino acids long. CDR3 sequence (DNA): TGTGCCAGCAGCCTAACCGGGACAAGGGCCTCTGGAAACACCATATATTTT. Protein: CASSLTGTRASGNTIYF. Together with reference TRBV7-2 and TRBJ1-3, the CDR3 gives the full variable domain: GAGVSQSPSNKVTEKGKDVELRCDPISGHTALYWYRQSLGQGLEFLIYFQGNSAPDKSGLPSDRFSAERTGGSVSTLTIQRTQQEDSAVYLCASSLTGTRASGNTIYFGEGSWLTVV.

This clonotype was seen ten or more times. The V and J genes are TRBV7-2 and TRBJ2-1; a possible D gene is TRBD2 (5 bases). V was clipped by 5 bases and J by 6 bases, with 23 bases between them. CDR1 is SGHTA, CDR2 FQGNSA, per germline. This CDR3 is 17 amino acids long. The CDR3 is CASSPESLAGPRNEQFF. The CDR3 DNA follows: TGTGCCAGCAGCCCCGAGTCGCTTGCGGGTCCACGCAATGAGCAGTTCTTC.

This clonotype was seen a few times. The chain links TRBV20-1 to TRBJ2-7, with D perhaps matching TRBD1 or TRBD2 (5 bases each). Germline values: CDR1 DFQATT, CDR2 SNEGSKA (reference sequence). Trimming stripped 2 bases from V and 5 bases from J, with 13 bases between. The CDR3 totals 13 residues. CDR3 in DNA: TGCAGTGCTAGATGGGGGAATCTCCACGAGCAGTACTTC. It codes for CSARWGNLHEQYF.

In its sample, this clonotype was seen a few times. The chain combines TRBV12-3 or TRBV12-4 with TRBJ2-7; TRBD1 might be the D (5 bases). Trimming cost V 2 bases and J 4 bases, with 24 bases left between them. The CDR3 totals 18 residues. CDR3 loop: CASSLYRDRMMIDYEQYF. Written as DNA, the CDR3 is TGTGCCAGCAGTTTATATCGCGACAGAATGATGATTGATTACGAGCAGTACTTC.

V gene TRBV6-6 combines with J gene TRBJ1-5; D gene ambiguous. Germline V gene lookup returns CDR1 MNHNY and CDR2 SVGAGI (reference sequence). The CDR3 runs 15 residues. The ends were cut back, 5 bases at V and 0 bases at J, with 11 bases in the middle. The CDR3 coding sequence is TGTGCCAGCAGTGCCCAGGACCGTAGCAATCAGCCCCAGCATTTT. Translating it yields CASSAQDRSNQPQHF.

This clonotype was counted at least ten times. The genes are TRBV5-6 and TRBJ2-4; TRBD1 agrees at 7 bases. Germline values: CDR1 SGHDT, CDR2 YYEEEE. The CDR3 extends over 18 amino acids. V lost 0 bases and J lost 0; bases outside the gene matches: 9. In DNA, the CDR3 is TGTGCCAGCAGCTTGGGGGGCACGGGACAGATAGCCAAAAACATTCAGTACTTC. This codes for CASSLGGTGQIAKNIQYF.

This clonotype has at least ten counts. The rearrangement joins TRBV7-9 to TRBJ1-2; TRBD1 might be the D (6 bases). The V end was cut by 2 bases, the J end by 12 bases, with 16 bases between. This CDR3 region has 13 residues. Germline CDR1 reads SEHNR; CDR2 reads FQNEAQ (reference sequence). CDR3 protein: CASSLSTGWLDTF. CDR3 DNA sequence: TGTGCCAGCAGCTTATCAACAGGGTGGCTGGACACCTTC.